A selection of T cell receptor beta chains follows, all from one sample in a study of blood T cell repertoires in COVID-19. Here immunoSEQ multiplex PCR was the method, and the copy in TCRdb shows in-frame clones only, minus some. Of approximately 88,000 clones in the sample, around nine tenths were seen once. Input material: peripheral blood. The receptor source for this set is a woman between 45 and 60 years old in a cohort sampled during active COVID-19. CDR3s include the opening cysteine and the closing phenylalanine or tryptophan. D genes are given only for firm matches. Not every row has a clone size; where given, it reads once, few, many or a size class.

CASSQDLPGGKMWGNQPQHF TGTGCCAGCAGCCAAGATCTGCCAGGGGGCAAAATGTGGGGCAATCAGCCCCAGCATTTT TRBD1 TRBV14 . TRBJ1-5
CASSLLDSAYNEQFF TGCGCCAGCAGCTTGCTCGACAGCGCCTACAATGAGCAGTTCTTC . TRBV5-1 . TRBJ2-1
CASSSQGAWETQYF TGTGCCAGTAGTAGTCAGGGGGCTTGGGAGACCCAGTACTTC TRBD1 TRBV19 . TRBJ2-5
CASSLNPGMNTEAFF TGTGCCAGCAGCTTAAATCCAGGGATGAACACTGAAGCTTTCTTT . TRBV7-3 . TRBJ1-1
CASSFSGEWDTQYF TGTGCCAGCAGTTTCTCCGGGGAGTGGGATACGCAGTATTTT . TRBV28 . TRBJ2-3
CASQDSRSSYEQYF TGTGCCAGCCAAGATAGTCGGAGCTCCTACGAGCAGTACTTC . TRBV2 . TRBJ2-7
CASSPQGGLARDTQYF TGTGCCAGCTCACCACAGGGGGGACTAGCGAGGGATACGCAGTATTTT TRBD2 TRBV18 . TRBJ2-3
CASTLSGNTIYF TGTGCCAGCACCCTCTCTGGAAACACCATATATTTT . TRBV3-1/TRBV3-2 . TRBJ1-3
CASSIGLAGELFF TGTGCCAGCAGTATAGGACTAGCCGGGGAGCTGTTTTTT TRBD2 TRBV12-3/TRBV12-4 . TRBJ2-2
CASSPQGQGWGTEAFF TGTGCCAGCAGCCCCCAAGGACAGGGTTGGGGGACTGAAGCTTTCTTT TRBD1 TRBV6-2/TRBV6-3 . TRBJ1-1
CASSGQRDSYNEQFF TGTGCCAGCAGCGGACAGCGGGACTCCTACAATGAGCAGTTCTTC TRBD2 TRBV9 . TRBJ2-1
CASSLLPSSDTQYF TGCGCCAGCAGCTTACTTCCTAGTTCAGATACGCAGTATTTT . TRBV5-1 once TRBJ2-3
CAWSSQGLGYEQYF TGTGCCTGGAGTTCACAGGGGTTAGGCTACGAGCAGTACTTC TRBD1 TRBV30 . TRBJ2-7
CASSAAGLLGEQFF TGTGCCAGCAGCGCCGCTGGGCTCCTTGGTGAGCAGTTCTTC . TRBV11-3 . TRBJ2-1
CAISLDATRSEQYF TGTGCCATCAGCCTAGACGCCACTCGGAGCGAGCAGTACTTC . TRBV10-3 . TRBJ2-7
CASSKDGEREGLTYEQFF TGTGCCAGCAGCAAAGATGGTGAGCGGGAGGGCCTTACGTATGAGCAGTTCTTC . TRBV21-1 medium-sized TRBJ2-1
CASSLAGSDTQYF TGTGCCAGCAGCTTGGCGGGGTCAGATACGCAGTATTTT . TRBV5-4 . TRBJ2-3
CASSWDRVGNTIYF TGTGCCAGCAGCTGGGACAGGGTTGGAAACACCATATATTTT TRBD1 TRBV7-9 . TRBJ1-3
CAISERGGRDTEAFF TGTGCCATCAGTGAGAGGGGGGGCAGGGACACTGAAGCTTTCTTT . TRBV10-3 . TRBJ1-1
CASTEGTSGIYNEQFF TGTGCCAGCACCGAAGGTACTAGCGGAATTTACAATGAGCAGTTCTTC TRBD2 TRBV7-9 . TRBJ2-1
CASSLGLSKPNFSNSPLHF TGTGCCAGCAGCTTAGGCCTCTCGAAGCCAAATTTTAGCAATTCACCCCTCCACTTT . TRBV7-3 few TRBJ1-6
CASSSARGGAGGPFSYNEQFF TGTGCCAGTAGCTCAGCTCGGGGGGGAGCGGGAGGACCATTTTCCTACAATGAGCAGTTCTTC TRBD2 TRBV19 . TRBJ2-1
CASSPGRRGMETQYF TGTGCCAGCAGCCCCGGCCGGCGGGGTATGGAGACCCAGTACTTC . TRBV7-3 . TRBJ2-5
CASSPPWGGTSTDTQYF TGTGCCAGCAGCCCCCCTTGGGGGGGAACTAGCACAGATACGCAGTATTTT TRBD2 TRBV3-1/TRBV3-2 . TRBJ2-3
CASRQGEVETQYF TGTGCCAGCAGGCAGGGGGAAGTGGAGACCCAGTACTTC TRBD1 TRBV6-5 . TRBJ2-5
CASSYSSLAGATQYF TGTGCCAGCAGTTACTCTTCCCTAGCGGGAGCTACGCAGTATTTT TRBD2 TRBV6-5 . TRBJ2-3
CASSPPTGEQYF TGTGCCAGCTCACCACCGACAGGCGAGCAGTACTTC . TRBV18 . TRBJ2-7
CASRRDASYTEAFF TGTGCCAGCCGGAGGGACGCTTCCTACACTGAAGCTTTCTTT . TRBV28 . TRBJ1-1
CASSLGGSRHNEQFF TGTGCCAGCAGCTTAGGCGGGAGTCGTCACAATGAGCAGTTCTTC TRBD2 TRBV7-3 . TRBJ2-1
CASSAVRLATSTDTQYF TGCGCCAGCAGCGCCGTGAGGCTAGCGACTAGCACAGATACGCAGTATTTT . TRBV10-1 . TRBJ2-3
CATSQRLAYSYEQYF TGTGCCACCTCACAACGCCTAGCGTACTCCTACGAGCAGTACTTC . TRBV15 . TRBJ2-7
CASSPQTGPAQPQHF TGTGCCAGCTCACCACAGACAGGGCCGGCGCAGCCCCAGCATTTT TRBD1 TRBV18 . TRBJ1-5
CASSQDISLAGETDTQYF TGTGCCAGCAGCCAAGATATATCGCTAGCGGGAGAAACAGATACGCAGTATTTT TRBD2 TRBV4-2 . TRBJ2-3
CASSPGLSGNQPQHF TGCGCCAGCAGCCCCGGTCTCTCTGGCAATCAGCCCCAGCATTTT . TRBV4-1 . TRBJ1-5
CSVGWRDRGPGANVLTF TGCAGCGTCGGCTGGAGGGACAGGGGGCCAGGGGCCAACGTCCTGACTTTC TRBD1 TRBV29-1 . TRBJ2-6
CASSHLTHSYEQYF TGTGCCAGCAGCCATCTCACTCACTCCTACGAGCAGTACTTC . TRBV3-1/TRBV3-2 . TRBJ2-7
CASQEGQGSTEAFF TGTGCCAGCCAGGAGGGACAGGGATCAACCGAAGCTTTCTTT TRBD1 TRBV6-5 . TRBJ1-1
CASEGGSEQYF TGTGCCAGCGAAGGAGGGTCCGAGCAGTACTTC . TRBV2 . TRBJ2-7
CASSLVPTGPPSGYTF TGTGCCAGCAGTTTAGTCCCGACAGGGCCCCCATCAGGCTACACCTTC TRBD1 TRBV28 . TRBJ1-2
CASKKTSGTYEQYF TGTGCCAGCAAAAAGACTAGCGGGACTTACGAGCAGTACTTC TRBD2 TRBV6-5 . TRBJ2-7
CASTRQGSYNEQFF TGTGCCAGCACTCGGCAGGGCTCCTACAATGAGCAGTTCTTC . TRBV6-5 . TRBJ2-1
CASSLDRGIGYEQYF TGTGCCAGCAGTTTAGACAGGGGTATCGGCTACGAGCAGTACTTC TRBD1 TRBV27 . TRBJ2-7
CASRTGGTGANVLTF TGTGCCAGCAGGACAGGGGGCACTGGGGCCAACGTCCTGACTTTC TRBD1 TRBV2 . TRBJ2-6
CASSKGQVPRETQYF TGTGCTAGCAGCAAAGGACAGGTGCCACGAGAGACCCAGTACTTC TRBD1 TRBV7-7 . TRBJ2-5
CASSTRFSGTNEKLFF TGCGCCAGCAGCACCCGGTTCTCGGGGACTAATGAAAAACTGTTTTTT . TRBV5-1 . TRBJ1-4
CASSLAGASRTDTQYF TGCGCCAGCAGCTTAGCGGGGGCGTCCCGCACAGATACGCAGTATTTT TRBD2 TRBV5-1 . TRBJ2-3
CASSPGQGGQPQHF TGCGCCAGCAGCCCGGGACAGGGGGGTCAGCCCCAGCATTTT TRBD1 TRBV23-1 . TRBJ1-5
CASSRVEGELFF TGTGCCAGCAGTAGAGTTGAGGGGGAGCTGTTTTTT . TRBV28 . TRBJ2-2
CASGPWGGRLGRAEAFF TGTGCTAGTGGTCCCTGGGGGGGGCGTTTGGGACGGGCTGAAGCTTTCTTT . TRBV12-5 . TRBJ1-1
CASSLIQGREKLFF TGTGCCAGCAGTTTAATACAGGGGCGGGAAAAACTGTTTTTT TRBD1 TRBV27 . TRBJ1-4
CAWSQSRHPLRGYTF TGTGCCTGGAGTCAGAGCAGACATCCTCTTCGGGGCTACACCTTC . TRBV30 once TRBJ1-2
CASSITTDGELFF TGTGCCAGCAGCATCACGACAGACGGGGAGCTGTTTTTT . TRBV6-5 . TRBJ2-2
CASSTDRVWSYNEQFF TGCGCCAGCAGCACTGACAGGGTCTGGTCCTACAATGAGCAGTTCTTC TRBD1 TRBV5-1 . TRBJ2-1
CASSPRTVRDTEAFF TGTGCCAGCTCACCTAGGACAGTACGAGACACTGAAGCTTTCTTT . TRBV18 . TRBJ1-1
CASSGTVITDTQYF TGTGCCAGCTCCGGGACAGTGATTACAGATACGCAGTATTTT TRBD1 TRBV6-5 . TRBJ2-3
CATSRGGAGNTIYF TGTGCCACCAGCAGGGGAGGTGCTGGAAACACCATATATTTT . TRBV15 . TRBJ1-3
CASSPSRGTDYATNEKLFF TGTGCCAGCAGTCCCTCCCGAGGGACAGATTATGCAACTAATGAAAAACTGTTTTTT TRBD1 TRBV27 . TRBJ1-4
CASSAGGGTQNSPLHF TGTGCCAGCAGCGCCGGTGGAGGCACTCAAAATTCACCCCTCCACTTT . TRBV9 . TRBJ1-6
CASSEAGGRGHNEQFF TGTGCCAGCAGTGAGGCGGGGGGAAGGGGGCATAATGAGCAGTTCTTC . TRBV6-4 . TRBJ2-1